This T cell receptor (beta chain) was identified in a study of T-cell reconstitution after alpha-beta-depleted transplantation in children. This clonotype has at least ten counts. There are 15 residues in the CDR3. Per germline, CDR1 MDHEN and CDR2 SYDVKM. Trimming removed 5 bases from V and 6 bases from J, with 20 bases in between. Construction of the TCRbeta library involved unique molecular identifiers. One entry per CDR3 protein, called by TCRdb with MiXCR from the PCR reads. There are about 200,000 distinct CDR3 sequences in the sample; 6.6% occur only once, and 5.5% lies in the top ten. The TCR originated in a boy aged 2-15 years with acute lymphoblastic leukemia, due to receive a stem cell transplant. The sequencing used PBMCs, collected before TCRalphabeta/CD19-depleted stem cell transplant. The chain has TRBV28 and TRBJ2-7, with a tentative D call TRBD1 (6 bases). CDR3 sequence (DNA): TGTGCCAGCAGTGCCCCGAGAGGGGGTTTGGCCGAGCAGTACTTC. Translation gives CASSAPRGGLAEQYF.